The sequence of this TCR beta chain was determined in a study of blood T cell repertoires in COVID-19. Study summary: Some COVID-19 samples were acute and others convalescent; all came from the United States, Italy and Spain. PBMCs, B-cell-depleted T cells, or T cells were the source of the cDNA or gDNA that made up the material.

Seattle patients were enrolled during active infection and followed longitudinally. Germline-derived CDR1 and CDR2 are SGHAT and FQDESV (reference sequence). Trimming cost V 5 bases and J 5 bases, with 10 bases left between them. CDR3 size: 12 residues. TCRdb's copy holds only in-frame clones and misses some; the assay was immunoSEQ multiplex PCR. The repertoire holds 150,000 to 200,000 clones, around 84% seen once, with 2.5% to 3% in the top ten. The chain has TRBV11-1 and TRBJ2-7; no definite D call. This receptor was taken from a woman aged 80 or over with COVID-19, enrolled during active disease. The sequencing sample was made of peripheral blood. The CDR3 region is CASSLLLNEQYF. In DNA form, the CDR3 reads TGTGCCAGCAGCCTCCTATTAAACGAGCAGTACTTC.